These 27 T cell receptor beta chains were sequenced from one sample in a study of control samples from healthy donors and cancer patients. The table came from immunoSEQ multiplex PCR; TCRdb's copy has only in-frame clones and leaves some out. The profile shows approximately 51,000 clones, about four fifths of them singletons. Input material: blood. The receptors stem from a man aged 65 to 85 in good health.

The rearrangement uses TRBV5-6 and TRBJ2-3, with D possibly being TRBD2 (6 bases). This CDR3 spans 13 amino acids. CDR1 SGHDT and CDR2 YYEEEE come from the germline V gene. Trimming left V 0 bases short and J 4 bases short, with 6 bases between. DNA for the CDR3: TGTGCCAGCAGCTTGGGCGGGGCAGATACGCAGTATTTT. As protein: CASSLGGADTQYF. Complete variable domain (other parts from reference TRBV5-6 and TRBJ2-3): DAGVTQSPTHLIKTRGQQVTLRCSPKSGHDTVSWYQQALGQGPQFIFQYYEEEERQRGNFPDRFSGHQFPNYSSELNVNALLLGDSALYLCASSLGGADTQYFGPGTRLTVL.

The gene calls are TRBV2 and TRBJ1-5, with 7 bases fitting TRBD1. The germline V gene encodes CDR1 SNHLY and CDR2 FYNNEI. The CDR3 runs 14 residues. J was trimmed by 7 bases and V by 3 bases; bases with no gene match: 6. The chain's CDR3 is CASSDEGAGQPQHF. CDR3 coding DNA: TGTGCCAGCAGTGATGAGGGGGCTGGACAGCCCCAGCATTTT.

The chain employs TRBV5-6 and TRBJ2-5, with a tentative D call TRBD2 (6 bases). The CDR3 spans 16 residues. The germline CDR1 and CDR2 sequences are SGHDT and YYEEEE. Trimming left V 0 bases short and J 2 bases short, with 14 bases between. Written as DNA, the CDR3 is TGTGCCAGCAGCTTGGTGGAGGGTTGGGCACAAGAGACCCAGTACTTC. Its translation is CASSLVEGWAQETQYF. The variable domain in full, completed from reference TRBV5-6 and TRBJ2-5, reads DAGVTQSPTHLIKTRGQQVTLRCSPKSGHDTVSWYQQALGQGPQFIFQYYEEEERQRGNFPDRFSGHQFPNYSSELNVNALLLGDSALYLCASSLVEGWAQETQYFGPGTRLLVL.

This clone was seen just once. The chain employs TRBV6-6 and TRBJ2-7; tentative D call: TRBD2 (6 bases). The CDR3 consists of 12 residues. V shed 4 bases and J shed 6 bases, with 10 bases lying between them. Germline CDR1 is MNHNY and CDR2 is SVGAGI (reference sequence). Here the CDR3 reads CASSLGTGEQYF. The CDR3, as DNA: TGTGCCAGCAGTTTAGGGACTGGCGAGCAGTACTTC.

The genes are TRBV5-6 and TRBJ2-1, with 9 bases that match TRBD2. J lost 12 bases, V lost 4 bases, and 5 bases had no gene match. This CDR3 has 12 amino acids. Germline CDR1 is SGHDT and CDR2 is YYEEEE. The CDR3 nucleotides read TGTGCCAGCAGCAGAGCGGGGGGCTCGCAGTTCTTC. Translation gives CASSRAGGSQFF.

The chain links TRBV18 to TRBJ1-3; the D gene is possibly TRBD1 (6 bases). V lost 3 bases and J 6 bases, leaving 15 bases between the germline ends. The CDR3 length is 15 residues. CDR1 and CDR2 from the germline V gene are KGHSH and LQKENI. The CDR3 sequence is CASSPPGTISNTIYF. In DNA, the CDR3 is TGTGCCAGCTCACCTCCAGGGACAATATCAAACACCATATATTTT.

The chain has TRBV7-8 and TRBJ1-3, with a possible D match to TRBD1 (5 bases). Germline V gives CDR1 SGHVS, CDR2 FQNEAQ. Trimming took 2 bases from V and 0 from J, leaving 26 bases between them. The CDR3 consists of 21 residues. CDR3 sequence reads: CASSLFDDLVFTGSSGNTIYF. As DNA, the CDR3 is TGTGCCAGCAGCTTATTTGACGATCTAGTATTCACAGGAAGCTCTGGAAACACCATATATTTT.

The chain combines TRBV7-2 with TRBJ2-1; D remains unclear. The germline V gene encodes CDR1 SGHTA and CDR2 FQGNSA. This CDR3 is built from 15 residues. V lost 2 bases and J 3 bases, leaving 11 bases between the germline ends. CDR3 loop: CASSLLSAHYNEQFF. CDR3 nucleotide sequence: TGTGCCAGCAGCTTACTAAGCGCCCACTACAATGAGCAGTTCTTC.

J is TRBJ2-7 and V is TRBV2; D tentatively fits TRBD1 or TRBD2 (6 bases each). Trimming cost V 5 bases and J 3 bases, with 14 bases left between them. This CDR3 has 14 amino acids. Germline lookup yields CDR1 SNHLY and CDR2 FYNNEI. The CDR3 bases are TGTGCCAGCAGTTCGACACAGGGAGGCTACGAGCAGTACTTC. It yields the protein CASSSTQGGYEQYF.

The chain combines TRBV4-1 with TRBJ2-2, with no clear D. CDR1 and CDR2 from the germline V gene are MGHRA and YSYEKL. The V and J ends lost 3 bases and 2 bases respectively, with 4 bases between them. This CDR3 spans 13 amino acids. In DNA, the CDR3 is TGCGCCAGCAGCCATCGAAACACCGGGGAGCTGTTTTTT. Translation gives CASSHRNTGELFF.

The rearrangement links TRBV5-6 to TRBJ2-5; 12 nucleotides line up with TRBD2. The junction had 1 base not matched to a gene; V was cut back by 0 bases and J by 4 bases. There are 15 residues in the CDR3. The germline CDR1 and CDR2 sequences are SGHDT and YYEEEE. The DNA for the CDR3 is TGTGCCAGCAGCTTGGCTAGCGGGGGGGGAGAGACCCAGTACTTC. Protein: CASSLASGGGETQYF.

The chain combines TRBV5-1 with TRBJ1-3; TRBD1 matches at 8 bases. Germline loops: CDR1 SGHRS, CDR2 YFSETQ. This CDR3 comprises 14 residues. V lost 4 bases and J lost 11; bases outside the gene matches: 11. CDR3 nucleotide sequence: TGCGCCAGCAGCAGCTCGACAGGGGTAGGCTCCATATATTTT. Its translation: CASSSSTGVGSIYF.

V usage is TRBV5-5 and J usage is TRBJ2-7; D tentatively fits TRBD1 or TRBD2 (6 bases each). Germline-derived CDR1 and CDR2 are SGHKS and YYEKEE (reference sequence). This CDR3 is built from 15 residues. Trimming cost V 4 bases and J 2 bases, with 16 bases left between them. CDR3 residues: CASSRQARGAYEQYF. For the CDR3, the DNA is TGTGCCAGCAGCAGACAGGCACGCGGGGCCTACGAGCAGTACTTC.

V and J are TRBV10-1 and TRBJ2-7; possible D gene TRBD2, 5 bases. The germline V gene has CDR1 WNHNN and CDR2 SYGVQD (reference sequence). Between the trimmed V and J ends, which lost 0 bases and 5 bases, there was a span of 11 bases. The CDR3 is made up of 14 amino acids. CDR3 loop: CASSESRVGDEQYF. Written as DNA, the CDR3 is TGCGCCAGCAGTGAGTCGCGGGTCGGCGACGAGCAGTACTTC.

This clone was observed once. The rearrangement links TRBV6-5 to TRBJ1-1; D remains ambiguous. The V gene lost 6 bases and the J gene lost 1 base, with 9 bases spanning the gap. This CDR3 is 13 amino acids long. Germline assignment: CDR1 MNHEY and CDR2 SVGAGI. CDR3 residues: CASRGNTNTEAFF. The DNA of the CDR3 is TGTGCCAGCAGAGGGAACACGAACACTGAAGCTTTCTTT.

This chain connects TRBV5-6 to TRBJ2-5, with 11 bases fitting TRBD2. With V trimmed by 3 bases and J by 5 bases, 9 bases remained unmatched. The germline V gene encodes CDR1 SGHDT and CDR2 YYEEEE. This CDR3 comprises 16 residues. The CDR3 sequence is CASSYIAGGPSETQYF. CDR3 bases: TGTGCCAGCAGCTACATAGCGGGGGGGCCTTCGGAGACCCAGTACTTC.

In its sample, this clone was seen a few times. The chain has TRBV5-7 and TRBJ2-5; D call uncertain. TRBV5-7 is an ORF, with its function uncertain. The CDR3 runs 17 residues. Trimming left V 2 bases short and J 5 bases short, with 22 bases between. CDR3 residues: CASSFYHGASTRETQYF. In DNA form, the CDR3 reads TGTGCCAGCAGCTTTTACCACGGAGCTAGTACACGGGAGACCCAGTACTTC.

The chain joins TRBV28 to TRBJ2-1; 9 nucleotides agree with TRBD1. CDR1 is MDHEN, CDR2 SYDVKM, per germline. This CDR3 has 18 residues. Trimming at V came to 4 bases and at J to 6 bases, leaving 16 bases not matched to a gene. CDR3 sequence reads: CASSWHLKGQGIGNEQFF. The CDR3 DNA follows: TGTGCCAGCAGTTGGCACCTGAAGGGACAGGGAATCGGCAATGAGCAGTTCTTC.

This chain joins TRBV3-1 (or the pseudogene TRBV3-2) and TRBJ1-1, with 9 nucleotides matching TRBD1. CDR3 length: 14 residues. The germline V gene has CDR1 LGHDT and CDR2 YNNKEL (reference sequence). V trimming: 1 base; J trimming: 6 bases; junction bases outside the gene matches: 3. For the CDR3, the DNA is TGTGCCAGCAGCCAAGGGGGACAGGGTGCTGAAGCTTTCTTT. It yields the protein CASSQGGQGAEAFF.

The DNA for the CDR3 is TGTGCCAGTGGGATCAGGAGTTACTCCTACGAGCAGTACTTC. It encodes CASGIRSYSYEQYF. This chain uses TRBV5-5 with TRBJ2-7; D is undetermined. V was cut by 8 bases and J by 0 bases, with 15 bases left in between. The CDR3 contains 14 residues. The germline V gene has CDR1 SGHKS and CDR2 YYEKEE (reference sequence).

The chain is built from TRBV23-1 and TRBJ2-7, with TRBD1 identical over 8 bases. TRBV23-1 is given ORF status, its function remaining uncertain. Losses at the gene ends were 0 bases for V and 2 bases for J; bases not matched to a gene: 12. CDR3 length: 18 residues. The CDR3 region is CASSQSYKKQGVPYEQYF. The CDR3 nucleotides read TGCGCCAGCAGTCAATCTTACAAGAAACAGGGGGTCCCCTACGAGCAGTACTTC.

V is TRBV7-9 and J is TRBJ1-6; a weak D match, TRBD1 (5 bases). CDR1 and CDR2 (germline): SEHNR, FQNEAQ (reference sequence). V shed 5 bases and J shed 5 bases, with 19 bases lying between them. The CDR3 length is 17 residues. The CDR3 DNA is TGTGCCAGCAGCCAAGGGACTTCCCCAGAGGATAATTCACCCCTCCACTTT. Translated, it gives CASSQGTSPEDNSPLHF.

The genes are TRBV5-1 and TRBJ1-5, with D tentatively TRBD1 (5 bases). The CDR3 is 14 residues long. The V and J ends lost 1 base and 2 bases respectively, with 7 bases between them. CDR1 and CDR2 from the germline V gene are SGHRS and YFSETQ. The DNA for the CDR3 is TGCGCCAGCAGCTTGTGGGGGGGCAATCAGCCCCAGCATTTT. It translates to CASSLWGGNQPQHF.

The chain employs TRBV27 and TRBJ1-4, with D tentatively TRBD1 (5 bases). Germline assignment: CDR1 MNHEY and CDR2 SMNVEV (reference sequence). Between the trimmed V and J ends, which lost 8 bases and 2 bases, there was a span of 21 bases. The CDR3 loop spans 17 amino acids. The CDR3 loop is CASRGFSGPRTNEKLFF. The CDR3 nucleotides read TGTGCCAGCCGGGGATTCTCAGGGCCAAGGACTAATGAAAAACTGTTTTTT.

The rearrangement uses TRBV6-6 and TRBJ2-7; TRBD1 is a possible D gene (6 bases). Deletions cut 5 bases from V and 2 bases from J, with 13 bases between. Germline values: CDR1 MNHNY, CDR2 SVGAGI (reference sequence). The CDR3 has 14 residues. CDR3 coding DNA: TGTGCCAGCAGTGACAGGTCAAATACCTACGAGCAGTACTTC. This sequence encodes CASSDRSNTYEQYF.

CDR3 DNA: TGTGCCAGCAGTTATGGGGGAAACCAAGAGACCCAGTACTTC. Translation gives CASSYGGNQETQYF. The gene calls are TRBV6-2 or TRBV6-3 and TRBJ2-5; D could derive from TRBD1 or TRBD2 (5 bases each). This CDR3 contains 14 residues. Germline values: CDR1 MNHEY, CDR2 SVGEGT. The germline V and J ends were trimmed by 3 bases and 0 bases, with 8 bases remaining between them.

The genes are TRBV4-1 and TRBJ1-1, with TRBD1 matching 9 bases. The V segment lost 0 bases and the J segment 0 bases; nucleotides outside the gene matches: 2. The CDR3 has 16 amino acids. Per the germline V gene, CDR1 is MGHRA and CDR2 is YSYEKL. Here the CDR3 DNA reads TGCGCCAGCAGCCAAGAGGACAGGGGCCTGAACACTGAAGCTTTCTTT. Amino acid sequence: CASSQEDRGLNTEAFF.